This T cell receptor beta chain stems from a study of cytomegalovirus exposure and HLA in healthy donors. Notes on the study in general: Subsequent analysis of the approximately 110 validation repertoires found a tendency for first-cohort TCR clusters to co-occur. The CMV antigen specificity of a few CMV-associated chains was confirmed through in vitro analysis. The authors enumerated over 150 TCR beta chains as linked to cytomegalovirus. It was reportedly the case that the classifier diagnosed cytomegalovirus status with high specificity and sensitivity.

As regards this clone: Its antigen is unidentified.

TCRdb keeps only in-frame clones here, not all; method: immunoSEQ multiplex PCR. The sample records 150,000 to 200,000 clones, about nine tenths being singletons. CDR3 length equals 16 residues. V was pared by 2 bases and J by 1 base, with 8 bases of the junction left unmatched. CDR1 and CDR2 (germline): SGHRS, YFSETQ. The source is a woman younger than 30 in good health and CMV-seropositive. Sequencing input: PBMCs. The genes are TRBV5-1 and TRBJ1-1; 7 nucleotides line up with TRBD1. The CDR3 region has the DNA TGCGCCAGCAGCTTAGAACAGGGGAGGACGAACACTGAAGCTTTCTTT. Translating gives CASSLEQGRTNTEAFF.